This TCR beta chain appears in the sequencing data of a study of blood T cell repertoires in COVID-19. Clones were sequenced by immunoSEQ multiplex PCR, and TCRdb holds only the in-frame ones, with some missing. The repertoire holds hundreds of thousands of clones, with around 87% as singletons. This CDR3 contains 15 residues. Germline-derived CDR1 and CDR2 are SGHVS and FNYEAQ. The V end lost 0 bases, the J end lost 1 base, and 9 bases lay between the germline ends. The source is a woman aged 40-49 years with acute COVID-19. The sample comprised PBMCs or T cells enriched from blood (not recorded which). The V call is TRBV7-6, the J call TRBJ1-1; D not resolved. For the CDR3, the DNA is TGTGCCAGCAGCTTAGCGAGTCGCTGGAACACTGAAGCTTTCTTT. Residues: CASSLASRWNTEAFF.